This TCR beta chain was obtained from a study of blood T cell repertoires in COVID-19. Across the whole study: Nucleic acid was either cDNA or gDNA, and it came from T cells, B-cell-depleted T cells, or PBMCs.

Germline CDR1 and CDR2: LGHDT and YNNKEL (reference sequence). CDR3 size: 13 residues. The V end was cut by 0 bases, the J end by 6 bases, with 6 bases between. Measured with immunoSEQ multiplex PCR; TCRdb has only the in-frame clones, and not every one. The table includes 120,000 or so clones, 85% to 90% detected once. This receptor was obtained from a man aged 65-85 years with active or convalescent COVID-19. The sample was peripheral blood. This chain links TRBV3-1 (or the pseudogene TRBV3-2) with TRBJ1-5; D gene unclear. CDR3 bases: TGTGCCAGCAGCCAAGATATGGCTCAGCCCCAGCATTTT. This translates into CASSQDMAQPQHF.